There are a few counts of the clone carrying this T cell receptor beta chain. Germline lookup yields CDR1 SGHTA and CDR2 FQGTGA. This CDR3 is 16 amino acids long. Germline trimming cut 4 bases from V and 7 bases from J; bases unmatched to any gene: 11. This sample was taken from a study of T cells after yellow fever vaccination. Each CDR3 protein is one row after TCRdb ran MiXCR on the 5' RACE reads. The table includes 200,000 to 250,000 distinct CDR3 sequences, 6.9% detected once. This receptor was taken from a man aged 30 to 45 who received the YFV17D yellow fever vaccine. This material consisted of CD4+ T cells sorted from PBMCs, taken 15 days after the yellow fever booster vaccination. The gene calls are TRBV7-3 and TRBJ2-1, with 9 bases identical to TRBD2. This CDR3 reads CASSYVAGARENEQFF. In DNA form, the CDR3 reads TGTGCCAGCAGCTATGTAGCGGGAGCGAGGGAGAATGAGCAGTTCTTC. Full variable domain (outside the CDR3, taken from reference TRBV7-3 and TRBJ2-1): GAGVSQTPSNKVTEKGKYVELRCDPISGHTALYWYRQSLGQGPEFLIYFQGTGAADDSGLPNDRFFAVRPEGSVSTLKIQRTERGDSAVYLCASSYVAGARENEQFFGPGTRLTVL.